The clone carrying this T cell receptor beta chain is categorized as large. The target antigen is unknown. There are 17 residues in the CDR3. Trimming took off 5 bases at V and 0 bases at J, with 17 bases between the two ends. Germline lookup yields CDR1 LNHDA and CDR2 SQIVND (reference sequence). Researchers cut adjacent lung at least 2 cm from the tumor margin, and it showed no atypia. This specimen belongs to a study of T cells in localized non-small cell lung cancer. Libraries were prepared by immunoSEQ multiplex PCR; TCRdb keeps only in-frame clonotypes and omits some of them. Found here are over a thousand clones, around 20% of them singletons; the top ten hold roughly 22%. Overall study results and limits: Adjacent lung was found to contain a median approximately 52 of the top 100 tumor clones. The study sequenced only one region of the tumor. As a result, intratumor heterogeneity could not be excluded and remains possible. Clonality of T cells reached its maximum in uninvolved adjacent lung, surpassing tumor.

The sequencing here drew on normal lung tissue next to the tumor, taken before any cancer treatment. This TCR was sampled from a male donor older than 55 with stage III lung adenocarcinoma. The chain carries TRBV19 and TRBJ2-1; unclear D gene. The CDR3 region has the DNA TGTGCCAGTAGTGAAACACCAACCTGGGACTCCTACAATGAGCAGTTCTTC. Residues: CASSETPTWDSYNEQFF.